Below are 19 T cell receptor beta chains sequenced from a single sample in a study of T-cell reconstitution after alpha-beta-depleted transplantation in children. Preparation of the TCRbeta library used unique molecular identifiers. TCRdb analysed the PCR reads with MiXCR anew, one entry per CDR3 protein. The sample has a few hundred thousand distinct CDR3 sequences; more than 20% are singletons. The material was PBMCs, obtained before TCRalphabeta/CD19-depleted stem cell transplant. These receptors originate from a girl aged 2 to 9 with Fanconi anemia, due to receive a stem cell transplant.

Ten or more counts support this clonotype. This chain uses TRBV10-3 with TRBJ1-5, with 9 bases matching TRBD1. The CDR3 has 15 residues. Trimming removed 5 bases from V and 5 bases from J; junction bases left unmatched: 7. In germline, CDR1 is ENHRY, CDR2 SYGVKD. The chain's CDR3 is CAISQQGARYQPQHF. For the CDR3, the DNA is TGTGCCATCAGTCAACAGGGGGCAAGATATCAGCCCCAGCATTTT.

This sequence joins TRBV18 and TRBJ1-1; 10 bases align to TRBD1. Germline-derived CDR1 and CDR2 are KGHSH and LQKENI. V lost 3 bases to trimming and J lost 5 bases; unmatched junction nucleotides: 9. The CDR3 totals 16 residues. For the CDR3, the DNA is TGTGCCAGCTCACCTTATGGACAGGGGGTTGGAACTGAAGCTTTCTTT. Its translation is CASSPYGQGVGTEAFF.

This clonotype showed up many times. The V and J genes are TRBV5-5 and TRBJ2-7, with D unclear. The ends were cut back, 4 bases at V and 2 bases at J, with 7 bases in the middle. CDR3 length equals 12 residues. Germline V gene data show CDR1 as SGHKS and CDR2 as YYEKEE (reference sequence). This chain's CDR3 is CASSPHPYEQYF. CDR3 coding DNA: TGTGCCAGCAGCCCCCACCCCTACGAGCAGTACTTC.

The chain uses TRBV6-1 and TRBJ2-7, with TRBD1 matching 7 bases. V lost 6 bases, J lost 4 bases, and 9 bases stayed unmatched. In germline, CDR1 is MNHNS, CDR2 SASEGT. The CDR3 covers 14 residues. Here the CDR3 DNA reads TGTGCCAGCAGGAACTACAGGGGACCTTACGAGCAGTACTTC. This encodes CASRNYRGPYEQYF.

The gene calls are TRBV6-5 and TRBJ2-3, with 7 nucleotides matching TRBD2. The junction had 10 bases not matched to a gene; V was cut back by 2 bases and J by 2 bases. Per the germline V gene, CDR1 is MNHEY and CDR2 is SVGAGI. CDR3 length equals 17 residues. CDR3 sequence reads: CASSYEVREPITDTQYF. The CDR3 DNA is TGTGCCAGCAGTTACGAGGTGCGGGAGCCGATCACAGATACGCAGTATTTT.

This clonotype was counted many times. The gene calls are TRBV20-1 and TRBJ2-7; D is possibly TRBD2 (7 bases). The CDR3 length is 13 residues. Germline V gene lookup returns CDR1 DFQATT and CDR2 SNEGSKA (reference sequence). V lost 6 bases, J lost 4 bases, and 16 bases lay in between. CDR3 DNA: TGCAGTGCAGGGGGGGAGGGCCGGTACGAGCAGTACTTC. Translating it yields CSAGGEGRYEQYF.

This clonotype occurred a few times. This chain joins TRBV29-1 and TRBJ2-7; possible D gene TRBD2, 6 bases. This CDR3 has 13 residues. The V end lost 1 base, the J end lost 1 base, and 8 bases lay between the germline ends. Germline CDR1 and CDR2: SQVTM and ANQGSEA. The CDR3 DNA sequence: TGCAGCGTTGAAGCGGGAGAGTCCTACGAGCAGTACTTC. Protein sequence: CSVEAGESYEQYF.

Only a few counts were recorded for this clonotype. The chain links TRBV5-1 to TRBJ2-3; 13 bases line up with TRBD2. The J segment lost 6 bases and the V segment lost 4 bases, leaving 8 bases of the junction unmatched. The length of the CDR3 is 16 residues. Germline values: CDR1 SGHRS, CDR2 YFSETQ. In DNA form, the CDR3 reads TGCGCCAGCAGCCCGGGGACTAGCGGGAAATTGGATACGCAGTATTTT. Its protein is CASSPGTSGKLDTQYF.

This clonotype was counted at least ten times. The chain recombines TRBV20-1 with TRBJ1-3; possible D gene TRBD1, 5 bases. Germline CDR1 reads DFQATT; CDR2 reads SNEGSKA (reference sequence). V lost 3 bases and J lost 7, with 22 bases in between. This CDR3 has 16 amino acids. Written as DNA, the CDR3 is TGCAGTGCTAGGCCGCCCGGGACTATTCAACCCAACACCATATATTTT. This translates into CSARPPGTIQPNTIYF.

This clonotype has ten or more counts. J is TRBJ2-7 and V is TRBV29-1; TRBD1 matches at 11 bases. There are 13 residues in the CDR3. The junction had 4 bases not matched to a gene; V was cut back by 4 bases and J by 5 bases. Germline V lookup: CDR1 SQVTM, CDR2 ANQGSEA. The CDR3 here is CSVAGQGADEQYF. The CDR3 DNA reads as TGCAGCGTTGCTGGACAGGGGGCGGACGAGCAGTACTTC.

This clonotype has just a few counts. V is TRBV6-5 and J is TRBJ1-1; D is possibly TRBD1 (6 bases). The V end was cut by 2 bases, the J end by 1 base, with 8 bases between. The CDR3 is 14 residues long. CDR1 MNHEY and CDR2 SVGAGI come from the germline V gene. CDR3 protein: CASSYRGANTEAFF. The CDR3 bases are TGTGCCAGCAGTTACCGGGGGGCGAACACTGAAGCTTTCTTT.

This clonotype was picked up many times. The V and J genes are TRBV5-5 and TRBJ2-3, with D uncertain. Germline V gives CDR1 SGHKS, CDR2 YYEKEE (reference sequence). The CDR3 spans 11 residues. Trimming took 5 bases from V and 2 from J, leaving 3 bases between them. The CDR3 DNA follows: TGTGCCAGCAGGACCACAGATACGCAGTATTTT. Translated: CASRTTDTQYF.

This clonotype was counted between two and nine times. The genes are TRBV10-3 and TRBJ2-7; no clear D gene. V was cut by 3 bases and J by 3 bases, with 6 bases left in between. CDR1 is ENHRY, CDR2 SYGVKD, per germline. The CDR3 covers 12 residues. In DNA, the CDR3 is TGTGCCATCAGTGAAGCCAGCTACGAGCAGTACTTC. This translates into CAISEASYEQYF.

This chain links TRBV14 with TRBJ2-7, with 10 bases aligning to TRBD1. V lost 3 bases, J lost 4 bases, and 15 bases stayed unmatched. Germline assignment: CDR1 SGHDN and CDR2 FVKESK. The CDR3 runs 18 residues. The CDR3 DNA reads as TGTGCCAGCAGCCATCGTGGGCCCTGGACAGGGGGAGCATACGAGCAGTACTTC. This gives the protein CASSHRGPWTGGAYEQYF.

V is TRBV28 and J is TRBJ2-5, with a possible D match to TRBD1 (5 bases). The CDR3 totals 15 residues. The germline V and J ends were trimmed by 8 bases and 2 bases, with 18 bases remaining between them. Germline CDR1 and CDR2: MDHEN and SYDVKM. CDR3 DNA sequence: TGTGCCAGCTCGATGACAGTCCTAAATCAAGAGACCCAGTACTTC. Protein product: CASSMTVLNQETQYF.

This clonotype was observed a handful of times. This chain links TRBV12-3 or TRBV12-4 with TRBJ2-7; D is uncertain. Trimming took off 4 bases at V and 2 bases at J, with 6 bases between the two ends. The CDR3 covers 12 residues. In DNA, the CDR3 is TGTGCCAGCAGTTCTGACCCCTACGAGCAGTACTTC. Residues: CASSSDPYEQYF.

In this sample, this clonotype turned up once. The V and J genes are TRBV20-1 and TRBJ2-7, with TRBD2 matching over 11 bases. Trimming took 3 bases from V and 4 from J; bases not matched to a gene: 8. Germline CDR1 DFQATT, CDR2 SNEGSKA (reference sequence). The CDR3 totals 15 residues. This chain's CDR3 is CSASLTSGGWYEQYF. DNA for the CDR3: TGCAGTGCTAGTCTCACTAGCGGGGGTTGGTACGAGCAGTACTTC.

The CDR3 spells CAKRTSGGTGELFF. The CDR3 region has the DNA TGTGCCAAAAGGACTAGCGGGGGCACCGGGGAGCTGTTTTTT. The genes are TRBV2 and TRBJ2-2; 13 nucleotides match TRBD2. CDR1 and CDR2 (germline): SNHLY, FYNNEI. V lost 10 bases, J lost 4 bases, and 3 bases stayed unmatched. The CDR3 runs 14 residues.

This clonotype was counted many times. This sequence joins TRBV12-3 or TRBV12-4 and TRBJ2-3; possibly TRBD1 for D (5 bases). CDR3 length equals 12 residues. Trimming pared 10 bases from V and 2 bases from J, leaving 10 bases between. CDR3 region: CATKGDTDTQYF. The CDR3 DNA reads TGTGCCACCAAAGGGGACACAGATACGCAGTATTTT.